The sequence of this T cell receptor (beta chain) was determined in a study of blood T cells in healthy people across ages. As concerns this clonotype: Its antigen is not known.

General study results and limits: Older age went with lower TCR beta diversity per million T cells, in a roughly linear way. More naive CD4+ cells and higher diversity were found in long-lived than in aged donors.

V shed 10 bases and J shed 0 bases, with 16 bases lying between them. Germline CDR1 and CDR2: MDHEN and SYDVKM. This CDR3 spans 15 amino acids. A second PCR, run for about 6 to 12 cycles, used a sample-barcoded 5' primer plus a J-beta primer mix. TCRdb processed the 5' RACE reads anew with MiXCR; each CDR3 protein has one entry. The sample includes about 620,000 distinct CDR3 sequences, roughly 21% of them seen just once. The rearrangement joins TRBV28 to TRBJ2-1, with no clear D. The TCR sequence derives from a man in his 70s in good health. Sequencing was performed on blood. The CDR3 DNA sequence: TGTGCCACCTCCGAAGCGACACGCTCCTACAATGAGCAGTTCTTC. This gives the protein CATSEATRSYNEQFF. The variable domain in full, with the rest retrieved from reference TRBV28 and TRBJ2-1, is DVKVTQSSRYLVKRTGEKVFLECVQDMDHENMFWYRQDPGLGLRLIYFSYDVKMKEKGDIPEGYSVSREKKERFSLILESASTNQTSMYLCATSEATRSYNEQFFGPGTRLTVL.